Listed here are 10 T cell receptor beta chains from one sample, sequenced in a study of response to subunit inactivated influenza vaccine. A single record per CDR3 protein comes from TCRdb applying MiXCR to the RT-PCR reads. The sample has approximately 680,000 distinct CDR3 sequences, around 16% seen once. Sequences were derived from PBMCs from blood, sampled roughly 12 days after vaccination. The receptor source for this set is a middle-aged man who received an inactivated influenza vaccine.

This clonotype was picked up a small number of times. The J gene is TRBJ2-5, the V gene TRBV18, with 14 bases identical to TRBD2. V lost 2 bases to trimming and J lost 2 bases; unmatched junction nucleotides: 7. The CDR3 runs to 18 residues. Germline V CDR1 and CDR2: KGHSH, LQKENI. CDR3 in amino acids: CASSPRLAGGQGQETQYF. The CDR3 DNA follows: TGTGCCAGCTCACCAAGACTAGCGGGAGGGCAAGGACAAGAGACCCAGTACTTC.

The rearrangement joins TRBV30 to TRBJ1-2; TRBD1 agrees at 7 bases. J was trimmed by 5 bases and V by 3 bases; bases with no gene match: 6. The germline CDR1 and CDR2 sequences are GTSNPN and SVGIG (reference sequence). CDR3 length equals 13 residues. The DNA of the CDR3 is TGTGCCTGGAGGACAACAGGGGCTTATGGCTACACCTTC. It encodes CAWRTTGAYGYTF.

The chain uses TRBV18 and TRBJ2-5, with a tentative D call TRBD1 (5 bases). The V end was cut by 3 bases, the J end by 3 bases, with 11 bases between. CDR3 length: 14 residues. The V gene's germline CDR1 is KGHSH and CDR2 LQKENI. As DNA, the CDR3 is TGTGCCAGCTCACCGACAGAACCCAAAGAGACCCAGTACTTC. Translating gives CASSPTEPKETQYF.

This clonotype was counted between two and nine times. The gene calls are TRBV4-3 and TRBJ2-2; D is perhaps TRBD1 (6 bases). V lost 0 bases to trimming and J lost 1 base, with 12 bases between them. Germline CDR1 LGHNA, CDR2 YSLEER. The CDR3 length is 17 residues. Written as DNA, the CDR3 is TGCGCCAGCAGCCAAGATTGGGGGCGCGGGAACACCGGGGAGCTGTTTTTT. Translation: CASSQDWGRGNTGELFF.

The genes are TRBV29-1 and TRBJ2-3, with D perhaps TRBD1 or TRBD2 (5 bases each). V was trimmed by 3 bases and J by 6 bases, leaving 31 bases between them. Germline V gene data show CDR1 as SQVTM and CDR2 as ANQGSEA. The CDR3 runs to 19 residues. As DNA, the CDR3 is TGCAGCGTTGAGTCGCCCCAGGCAGTCGGAGTATCGTGGGGGGATACGCAGTATTTT. Amino acid sequence: CSVESPQAVGVSWGDTQYF.

This clonotype appeared a few times. The gene calls are TRBV19 and TRBJ2-3; D unclear. Trimming took off 5 bases at V and 5 bases at J, with 14 bases between the two ends. CDR3 length: 14 residues. Looked up from germline, CDR1 is LNHDA and CDR2 is SQIVND (reference sequence). The CDR3 DNA reads as TGTGCCAGTAGTTCCCAAGTTCGGCAAGATACGCAGTATTTT. Its translation is CASSSQVRQDTQYF.

The chain carries TRBV11-2 and TRBJ1-1; possibly TRBD1 for D (5 bases). V shed 3 bases and J shed 7 bases, with 21 bases lying between them. The germline gives CDR1 SGHAT, CDR2 FQNNGV. The CDR3 length is 16 residues. Written as DNA, the CDR3 is TGTGCCAGCAGCTTCCATCCTGGGGGAGGGCTATTTGAAGCTTTCTTT. This gives the protein CASSFHPGGGLFEAFF.

The chain has TRBV2 and TRBJ2-1; TRBD2 matches at 10 bases. The CDR3 has 16 amino acids. V was pared by 2 bases and J by 6 bases, with 7 bases of the junction left unmatched. CDR1 is SNHLY and CDR2 is FYNNEI in the germline V gene. CDR3: CASSEQRGGAPNEQFF. The DNA of the CDR3 is TGTGCCAGCAGTGAACAGCGGGGGGGAGCCCCCAATGAGCAGTTCTTC. Looking up the rest from reference TRBV2 and TRBJ2-1 gives the full variable domain: EPEVTQTPSHQVTQMGQEVILRCVPISNHLYFYWYRQILGQKVEFLVSFYNNEISEKSEIFDDQFSVERPDGSNFTLKIRSTKLEDSAMYFCASSEQRGGAPNEQFFGPGTRLTVL.

This clonotype was observed a few times. The genes are TRBV11-2 and TRBJ2-1; no clear D. This CDR3 region has 14 residues. V gave up 1 base and J gave up 10 bases, with 14 bases separating them. Germline V lookup: CDR1 SGHAT, CDR2 FQNNGV. The DNA for the CDR3 is TGTGCCAGCAGCTTAGTCCCTTTTAGCTGGGAGCAGTTCTTC. It specifies CASSLVPFSWEQFF.

V gene TRBV27 combines with J gene TRBJ2-5; D unresolved. V shed 3 bases and J shed 4 bases, with 21 bases lying between them. Germline V lookup: CDR1 MNHEY, CDR2 SMNVEV (reference sequence). The CDR3 is 17 amino acids. CDR3 in amino acids: CASSFSPGTAGRETQYF. In nucleotides, the CDR3 is TGTGCCAGCAGTTTTAGTCCGGGTACAGCAGGTCGAGAGACCCAGTACTTC.